This TCR beta chain was observed in a study of cytotoxic CD8 clonotypes in ibrutinib-treated CLL. This clone was observed a handful of times. What it binds is not known. Study-wide results and caveats: Clonotypes that were public were uncommon, and they contracted or stayed stable on treatment.

Germline CDR1 reads SGHDT; CDR2 reads YYEEEE. Trimming removed 1 base from V and 5 bases from J, with 13 bases in between. The CDR3 consists of 15 residues. Profiled with immunoSEQ multiplex PCR; TCRdb holds only in-frame clones, not every one. The sample consists of roughly 170,000 clones, more than 80% of them appearing once. This clonotype was sampled from a human donor with chronic lymphocytic leukemia. The chain combines TRBV5-6 with TRBJ1-5; D remains unclear. The sequences come from PBMCs, collected after 24 months of ibrutinib treatment. The CDR3 region has the DNA TGTGCCAGCAGCTTGCTAGGGAGGGCTGATCAGCCCCAGCATTTT. Its protein product is CASSLLGRADQPQHF.